This TCR beta chain derives from a study of T-cell reconstitution after alpha-beta-depleted transplantation in children. This clonotype was recorded at least ten times. Molecular barcoding with unique molecular identifiers was used for the TCRbeta library. Using its own MiXCR run on the PCR reads, TCRdb lists one record per CDR3 protein. This table has 200,000 to 300,000 distinct CDR3 sequences, 9.5% to 15% appearing once. The length of the CDR3 is 12 residues. Trimming removed 7 bases at V and 4 bases at J, with 10 bases between. Germline V gene lookup returns CDR1 ENHRY and CDR2 SYGVKD. The genes are TRBV10-3 and TRBJ2-5; TRBD1 or TRBD2 may be the D gene (5 bases each). The material was PBMCs from the stem cell graft donor, obtained from the stem cell graft. The receptor's source is a human donor who donated a stem cell graft to a child with acute lymphoblastic leukemia. The CDR3 spells CAIKDGGETQYF. CDR3 sequence (DNA): TGTGCCATCAAAGATGGGGGAGAGACCCAGTACTTC.